This TCR beta chain was obtained from a study of a mutant IDH1 vaccine in newly diagnosed glioma. Produced via immunoSEQ multiplex PCR; TCRdb's table is partial and in-frame only. The sample shows about 88,000 clones, around 80% of them seen only once. Indicated time point: baseline, week 1 (first vaccination visit). The treatment here: pre-vaccination baseline after standard-of-care therapy. Donors harbored newly found WHO grade 3 or 4 IDH1-mutant, ATRX-lost astrocytomas. The TCR comes from a man between 40 and 49 years old with glioma. Some clones in this sample may be carry-over from other donors' samples. Here the sequenced sample was PBMCs, taken from a glioma patient treated with radiotherapy, temozolomide or both.

CDR3 in DNA: TGTGCCAGCAGCGTAGTACTAGCGCAAAATGAGCAGTTCTTC. It is translated as CASSVVLAQNEQFF. The rearrangement joins TRBV9 to TRBJ2-1, with 7 bases matching TRBD2. CDR3 length: 14 residues. V was pared by 0 bases and J by 7 bases, with 4 bases of the junction left unmatched. CDR1 is SGDLS, CDR2 YYNGEE, per germline. The complete variable domain, with remaining parts taken from reference TRBV9 and TRBJ2-1, reads DSGVTQTPKHLITATGQRVTLRCSPRSGDLSVYWYQQSLDQGLQFLIQYYNGEERAKGNILERFSAQQFPDLHSELNLSSLELGDSALYFCASSVVLAQNEQFFGPGTRLTVL.